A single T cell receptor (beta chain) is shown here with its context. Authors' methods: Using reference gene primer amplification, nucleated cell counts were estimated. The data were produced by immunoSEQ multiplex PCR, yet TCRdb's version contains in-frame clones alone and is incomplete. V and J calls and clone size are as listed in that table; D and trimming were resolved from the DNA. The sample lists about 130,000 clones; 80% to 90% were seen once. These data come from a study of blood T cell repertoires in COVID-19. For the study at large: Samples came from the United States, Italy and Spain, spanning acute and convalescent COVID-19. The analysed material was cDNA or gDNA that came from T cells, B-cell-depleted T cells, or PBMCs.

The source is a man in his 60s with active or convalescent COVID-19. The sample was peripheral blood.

The CDR3: CASSQDGGRATEQFF. CDR3 in DNA: TGCGCCAGCAGCCAAGACGGCGGGAGGGCCACAGAACAGTTCTTC. The chain combines TRBV4-3 with TRBJ2-1, with 9 bases identical to TRBD2. V lost 0 bases to trimming and J lost 13 bases; unmatched junction nucleotides: 10. The V gene's germline CDR1 is LGHNA and CDR2 YSLEER. The CDR3 length is 15 residues.